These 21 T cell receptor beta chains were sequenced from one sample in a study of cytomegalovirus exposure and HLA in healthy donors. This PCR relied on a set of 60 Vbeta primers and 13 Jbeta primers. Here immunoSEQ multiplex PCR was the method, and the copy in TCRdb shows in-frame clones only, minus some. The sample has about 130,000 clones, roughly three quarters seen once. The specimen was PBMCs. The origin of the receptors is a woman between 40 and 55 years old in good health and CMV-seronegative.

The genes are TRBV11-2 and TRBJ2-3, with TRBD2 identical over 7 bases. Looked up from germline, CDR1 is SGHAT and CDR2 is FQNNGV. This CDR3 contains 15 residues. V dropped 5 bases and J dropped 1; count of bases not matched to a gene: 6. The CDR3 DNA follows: TGTGCCAGCAGCCCACCGGGACTACGCACAGATACGCAGTATTTT. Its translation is CASSPPGLRTDTQYF.

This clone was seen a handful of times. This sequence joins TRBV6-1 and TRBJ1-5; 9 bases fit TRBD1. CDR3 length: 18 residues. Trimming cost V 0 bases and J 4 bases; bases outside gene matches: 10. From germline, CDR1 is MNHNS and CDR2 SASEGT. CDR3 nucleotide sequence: TGTGCCAGCAGTGAAGCTGGACAGGGGATCGTAGCAAATCAGCCCCAGCATTTT. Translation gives CASSEAGQGIVANQPQHF.

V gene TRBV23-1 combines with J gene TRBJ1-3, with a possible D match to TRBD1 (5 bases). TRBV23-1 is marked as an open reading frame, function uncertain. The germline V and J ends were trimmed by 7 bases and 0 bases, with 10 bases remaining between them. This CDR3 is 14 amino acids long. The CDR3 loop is CASNRGLSGNTIYF. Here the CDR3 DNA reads TGCGCCAGCAACCGGGGACTCTCTGGAAACACCATATATTTT.

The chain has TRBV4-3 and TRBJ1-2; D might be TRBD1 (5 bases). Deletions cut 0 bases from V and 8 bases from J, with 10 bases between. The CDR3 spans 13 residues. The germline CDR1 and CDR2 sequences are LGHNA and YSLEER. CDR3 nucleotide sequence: TGCGCCAGCAGCCAAGATGGGCAGGGAGGCTACACCTTC. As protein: CASSQDGQGGYTF.

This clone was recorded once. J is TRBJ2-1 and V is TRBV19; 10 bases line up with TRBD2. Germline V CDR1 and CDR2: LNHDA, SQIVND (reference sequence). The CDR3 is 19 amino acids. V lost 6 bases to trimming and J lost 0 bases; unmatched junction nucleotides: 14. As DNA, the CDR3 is TGTGCCAGTAGAGGGGACAGGACTAGCGGCCGTAGCTCCTACAATGAGCAGTTCTTC. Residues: CASRGDRTSGRSSYNEQFF.

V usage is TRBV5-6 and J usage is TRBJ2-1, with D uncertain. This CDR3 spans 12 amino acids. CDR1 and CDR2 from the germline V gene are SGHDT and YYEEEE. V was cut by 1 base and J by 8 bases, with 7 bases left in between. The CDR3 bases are TGTGCCAGCAGCTTGCTGTTAGATGAGCAGTTCTTC. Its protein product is CASSLLLDEQFF.

In DNA, the CDR3 is TGCAGCGTTGGGGACAGGGCGAATGAGCAGTTCTTC. Protein sequence: CSVGDRANEQFF. The chain couples TRBV29-1 to TRBJ2-1, with 9 positions matching TRBD1. CDR1 and CDR2 from the germline V gene are SQVTM and ANQGSEA. This CDR3 spans 12 amino acids. With V trimmed by 4 bases and J by 7 bases, 2 bases remained unmatched.

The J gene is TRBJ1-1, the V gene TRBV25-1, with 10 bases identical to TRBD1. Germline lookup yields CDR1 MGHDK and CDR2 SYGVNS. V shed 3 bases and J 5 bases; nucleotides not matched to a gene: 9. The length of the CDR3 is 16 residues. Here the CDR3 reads CASSESGTGEDTEAFF. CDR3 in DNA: TGTGCCAGCAGTGAGTCCGGGACAGGGGAGGATACTGAAGCTTTCTTT.

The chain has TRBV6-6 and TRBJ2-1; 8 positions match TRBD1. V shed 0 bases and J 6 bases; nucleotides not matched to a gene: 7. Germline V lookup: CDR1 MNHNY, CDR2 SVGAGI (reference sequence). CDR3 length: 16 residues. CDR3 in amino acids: CASSYSGTGAGNEQFF. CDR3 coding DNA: TGTGCCAGCAGTTACTCTGGGACAGGAGCTGGCAATGAGCAGTTCTTC.

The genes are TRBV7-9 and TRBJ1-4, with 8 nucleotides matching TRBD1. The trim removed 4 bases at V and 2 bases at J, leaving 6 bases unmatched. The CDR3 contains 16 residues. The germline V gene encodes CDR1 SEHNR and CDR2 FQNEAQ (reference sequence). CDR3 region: CASSWGRTGTNEKLFF. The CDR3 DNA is TGTGCCAGCAGCTGGGGTAGGACAGGGACTAATGAAAAACTGTTTTTT.

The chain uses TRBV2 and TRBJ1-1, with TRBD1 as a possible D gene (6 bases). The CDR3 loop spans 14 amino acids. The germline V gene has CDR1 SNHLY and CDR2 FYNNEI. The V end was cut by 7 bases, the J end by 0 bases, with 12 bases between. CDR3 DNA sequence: TGTGCCAGCAACAGGGATCGTATGAACACTGAAGCTTTCTTT. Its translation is CASNRDRMNTEAFF. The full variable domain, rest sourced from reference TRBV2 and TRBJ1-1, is EPEVTQTPSHQVTQMGQEVILRCVPISNHLYFYWYRQILGQKVEFLVSFYNNEISEKSEIFDDQFSVERPDGSNFTLKIRSTKLEDSAMYFCASNRDRMNTEAFFGQGTRLTVV.

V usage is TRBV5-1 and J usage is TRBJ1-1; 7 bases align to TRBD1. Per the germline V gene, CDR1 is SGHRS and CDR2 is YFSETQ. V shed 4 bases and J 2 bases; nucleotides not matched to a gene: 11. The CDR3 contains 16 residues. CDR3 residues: CASSLPTGTANTEAFF. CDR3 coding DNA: TGCGCCAGCAGCCTCCCCACCGGGACAGCCAACACTGAAGCTTTCTTT.

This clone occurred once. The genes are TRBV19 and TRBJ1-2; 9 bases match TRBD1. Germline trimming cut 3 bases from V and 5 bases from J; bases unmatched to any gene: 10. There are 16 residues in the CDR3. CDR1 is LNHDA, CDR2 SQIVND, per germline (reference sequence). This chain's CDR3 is CASSITSGTGLYGYTF. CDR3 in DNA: TGTGCCAGTAGTATTACCTCCGGGACAGGGTTATATGGCTACACCTTC.

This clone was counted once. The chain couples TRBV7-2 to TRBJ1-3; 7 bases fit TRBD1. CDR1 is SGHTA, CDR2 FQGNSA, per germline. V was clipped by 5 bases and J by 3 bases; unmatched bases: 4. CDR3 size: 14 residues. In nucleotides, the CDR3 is TGTGCCAGCAGCCCCGGGACAGTTGGAAACACCATATATTTT. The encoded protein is CASSPGTVGNTIYF. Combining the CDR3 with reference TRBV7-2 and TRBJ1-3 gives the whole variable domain GAGVSQSPSNKVTEKGKDVELRCDPISGHTALYWYRQSLGQGLEFLIYFQGNSAPDKSGLPSDRFSAERTGGSVSTLTIQRTQQEDSAVYLCASSPGTVGNTIYFGEGSWLTVV.

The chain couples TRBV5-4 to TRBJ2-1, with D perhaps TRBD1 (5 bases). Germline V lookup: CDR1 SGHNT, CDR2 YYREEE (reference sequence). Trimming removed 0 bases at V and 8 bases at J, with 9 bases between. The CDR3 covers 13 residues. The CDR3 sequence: CASSLVQGDEQFF. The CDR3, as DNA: TGTGCCAGCAGCTTGGTCCAGGGCGATGAGCAGTTCTTC.

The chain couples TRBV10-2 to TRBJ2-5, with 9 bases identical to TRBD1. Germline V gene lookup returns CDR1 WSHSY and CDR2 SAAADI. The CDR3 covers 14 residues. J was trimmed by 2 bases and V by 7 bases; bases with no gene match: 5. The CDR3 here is CASKDRGHQETQYF. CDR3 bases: TGCGCCAGCAAGGACAGGGGTCATCAAGAGACCCAGTACTTC.

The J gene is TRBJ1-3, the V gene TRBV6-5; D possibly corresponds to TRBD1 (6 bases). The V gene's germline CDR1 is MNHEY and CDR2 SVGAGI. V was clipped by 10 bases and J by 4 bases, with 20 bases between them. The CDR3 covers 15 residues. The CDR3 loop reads CATRRGGMGGNTIYF. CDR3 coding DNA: TGTGCCACCCGGAGGGGGGGGATGGGAGGAAACACCATATATTTT.

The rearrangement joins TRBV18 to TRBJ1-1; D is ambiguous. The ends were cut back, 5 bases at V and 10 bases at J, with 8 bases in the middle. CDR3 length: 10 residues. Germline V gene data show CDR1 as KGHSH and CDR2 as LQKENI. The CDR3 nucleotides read TGTGCCAGCTCAGGAGATTTAGCTTTCTTT. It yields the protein CASSGDLAFF.

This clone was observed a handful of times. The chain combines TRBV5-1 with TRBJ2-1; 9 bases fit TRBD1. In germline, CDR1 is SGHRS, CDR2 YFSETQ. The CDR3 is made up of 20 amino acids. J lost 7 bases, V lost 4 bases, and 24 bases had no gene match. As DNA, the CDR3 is TGCGCCAGCAGCACCCCACTGGTGGACAGGGGACACCAGGGCCAAAATGAGCAGTTCTTC. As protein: CASSTPLVDRGHQGQNEQFF.

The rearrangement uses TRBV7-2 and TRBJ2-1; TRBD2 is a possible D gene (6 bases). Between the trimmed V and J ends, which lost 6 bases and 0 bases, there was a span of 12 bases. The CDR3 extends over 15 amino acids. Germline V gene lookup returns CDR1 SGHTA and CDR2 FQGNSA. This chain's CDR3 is CASRSPGGSYNEQFF. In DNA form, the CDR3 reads TGTGCCAGCAGGTCCCCCGGGGGCTCCTACAATGAGCAGTTCTTC.

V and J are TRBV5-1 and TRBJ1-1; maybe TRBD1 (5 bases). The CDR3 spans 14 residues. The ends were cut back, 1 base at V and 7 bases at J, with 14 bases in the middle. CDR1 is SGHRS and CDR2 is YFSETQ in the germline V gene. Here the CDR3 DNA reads TGCGCCAGCAGCTTGTCTTCAGACAGAATTGAAGCTTTCTTT. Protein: CASSLSSDRIEAFF.